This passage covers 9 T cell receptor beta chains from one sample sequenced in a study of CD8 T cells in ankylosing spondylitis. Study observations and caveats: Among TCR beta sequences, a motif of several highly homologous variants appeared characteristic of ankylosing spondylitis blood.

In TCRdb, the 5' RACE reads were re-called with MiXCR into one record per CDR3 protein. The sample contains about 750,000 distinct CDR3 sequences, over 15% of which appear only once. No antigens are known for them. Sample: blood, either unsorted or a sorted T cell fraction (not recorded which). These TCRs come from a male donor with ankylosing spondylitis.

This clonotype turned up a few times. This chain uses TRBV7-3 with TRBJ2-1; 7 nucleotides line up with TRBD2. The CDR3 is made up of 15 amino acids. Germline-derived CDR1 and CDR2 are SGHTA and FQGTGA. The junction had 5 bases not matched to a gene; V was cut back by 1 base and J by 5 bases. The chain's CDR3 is CASSLSSGLDNEQFF. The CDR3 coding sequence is TGTGCCAGCAGCTTAAGTAGCGGGCTCGACAATGAGCAGTTCTTC. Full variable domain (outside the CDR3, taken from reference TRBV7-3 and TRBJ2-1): GAGVSQTPSNKVTEKGKYVELRCDPISGHTALYWYRQSLGQGPEFLIYFQGTGAADDSGLPNDRFFAVRPEGSVSTLKIQRTERGDSAVYLCASSLSSGLDNEQFFGPGTRLTVL.

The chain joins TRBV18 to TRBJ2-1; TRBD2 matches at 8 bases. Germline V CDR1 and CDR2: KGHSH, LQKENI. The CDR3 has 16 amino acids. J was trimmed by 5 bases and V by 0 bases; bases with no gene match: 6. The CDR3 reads CASSPPSSGSNNEQFF. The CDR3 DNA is TGTGCCAGCTCACCACCGTCGAGCGGGAGCAACAATGAGCAGTTCTTC.

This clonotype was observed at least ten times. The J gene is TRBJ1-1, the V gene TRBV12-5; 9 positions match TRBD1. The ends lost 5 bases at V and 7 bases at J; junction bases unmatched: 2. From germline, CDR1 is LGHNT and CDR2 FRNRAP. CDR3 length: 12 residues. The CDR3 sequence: CASGLDRGEAFF. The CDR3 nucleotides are TGTGCTAGTGGTCTGGACAGGGGTGAAGCTTTCTTT.

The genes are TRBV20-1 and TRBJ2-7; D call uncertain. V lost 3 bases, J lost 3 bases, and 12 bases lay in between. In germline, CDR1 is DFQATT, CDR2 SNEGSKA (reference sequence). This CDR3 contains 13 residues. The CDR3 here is CSARQVDYYEQYF. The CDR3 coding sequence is TGCAGTGCTAGGCAGGTTGATTACTACGAGCAGTACTTC.

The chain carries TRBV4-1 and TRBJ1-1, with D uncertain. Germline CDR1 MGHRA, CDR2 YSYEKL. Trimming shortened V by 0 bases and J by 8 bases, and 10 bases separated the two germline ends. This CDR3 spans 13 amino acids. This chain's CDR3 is CASSQEKKTEAFF. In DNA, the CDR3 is TGCGCCAGCAGCCAAGAAAAGAAGACAGAAGCTTTCTTT.

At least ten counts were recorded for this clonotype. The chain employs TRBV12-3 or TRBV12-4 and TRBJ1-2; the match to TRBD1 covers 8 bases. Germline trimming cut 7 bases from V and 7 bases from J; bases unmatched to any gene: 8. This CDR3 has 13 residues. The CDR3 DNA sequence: TGTGCCAGCAAAATCCAGGGGGCGCGTGGCTACACCTTC. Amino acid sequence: CASKIQGARGYTF.

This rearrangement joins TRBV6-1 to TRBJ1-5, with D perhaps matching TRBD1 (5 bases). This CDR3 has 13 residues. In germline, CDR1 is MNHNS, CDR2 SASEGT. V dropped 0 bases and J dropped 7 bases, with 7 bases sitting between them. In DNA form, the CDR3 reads TGTGCCAGCAGTGAAGCAGGGGTACAGCCCCAGCATTTT. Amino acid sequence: CASSEAGVQPQHF.

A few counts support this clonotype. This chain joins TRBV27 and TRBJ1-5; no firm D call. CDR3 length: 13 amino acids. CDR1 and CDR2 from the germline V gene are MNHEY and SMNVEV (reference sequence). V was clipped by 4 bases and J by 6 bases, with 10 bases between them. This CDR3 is CASSSHGSQPQHF. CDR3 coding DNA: TGTGCCAGCAGTTCCCACGGGAGTCAGCCCCAGCATTTT.

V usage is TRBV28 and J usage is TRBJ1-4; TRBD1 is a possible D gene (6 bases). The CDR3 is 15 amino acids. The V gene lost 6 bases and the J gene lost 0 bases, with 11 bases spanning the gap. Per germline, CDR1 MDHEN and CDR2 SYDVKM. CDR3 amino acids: CASRGWTATNEKLFF. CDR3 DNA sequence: TGTGCCAGCAGGGGATGGACAGCAACTAATGAAAAACTGTTTTTT.